One sample yielded the 28 T cell receptor beta chains listed below, sequenced in a study of neurological immune-mediated disorders (dated by TCRdb to the late 2010s). The method was 5' RACE. The run used an Illumina HiSeq 2500. Starting from the raw public reads, TCRdb applied fastp trimming at Q25, assembled clones with MiXCR and retained in-frame beta chains. Each entry merges the rows of one CDR3 protein and shows their most common DNA and genes. This sample has about 74,000 distinct CDR3 sequences in its table, and 4% to 6% of those were observed once. The ten largest clonotypes hold around 7% of the sample. The sample was PBMCs. All receptors derive from a man aged 18 to 30 with multiple sclerosis.

This clonotype was seen repeatedly, ten times or more. The V and J genes are TRBV18 and TRBJ1-6; a weak D match, TRBD1 (5 bases). Germline CDR1 KGHSH, CDR2 LQKENI. The CDR3 loop spans 14 amino acids. Trimming cost V 3 bases and J 6 bases, with 9 bases left between them. CDR3 DNA: TGTGCCAGCTCACCGACAGCTAGTAATTCACCCCTCCACTTT. It codes for CASSPTASNSPLHF. The full variable domain, with the rest looked up from reference TRBV18 and TRBJ1-6, is NAGVMQNPRHLVRRRGQEARLRCSPMKGHSHVYWYRQLPEEGLKFMVYLQKENIIDESGMPKERFSAEFPKEGPSILRIQQVVRGDSAAYFCASSPTASNSPLHFGNGTRLTVT.

This clonotype came up many times. The chain carries TRBV11-1 and TRBJ1-2, with D perhaps matching TRBD1 (5 bases). Germline-derived CDR1 and CDR2 are SGHAT and FQDESV (reference sequence). The CDR3 runs to 15 residues. V was shortened by 3 bases and J by 8 bases, with 19 bases between the two germline ends. CDR3 amino acids: CASSFGRDAGGGYTF. Written as DNA, the CDR3 is TGTGCCAGCAGCTTCGGCCGGGATGCCGGGGGAGGCTACACCTTC.

This clonotype was counted ten times or more. The V call is TRBV7-9, the J call TRBJ1-1, with D unresolved. V was clipped by 5 bases and J by 0 bases, with 10 bases between them. The CDR3 length is 14 residues. Germline-derived CDR1 and CDR2 are SEHNR and FQNEAQ (reference sequence). The CDR3 DNA sequence: TGTGCCAGCAGCCGCCCCCAAGTGAACACTGAAGCTTTCTTT. Translated: CASSRPQVNTEAFF.

The CDR3 DNA sequence: TGTGCCAGCCTAACTAAACGACCGGGCGCTAATGAAAAACTGTTTTTT. Residues: CASLTKRPGANEKLFF. The genes are TRBV6-6 and TRBJ1-4; D is unclear. Germline CDR1 MNHNY, CDR2 SVGAGI (reference sequence). This CDR3 comprises 16 residues. The V end lost 8 bases, the J end lost 3 bases, and 19 bases lay between the germline ends.

The table lists this clonotype with many counts. The chain recombines TRBV27 with TRBJ2-2; D possibly corresponds to TRBD1 (6 bases). The germline V gene has CDR1 MNHEY and CDR2 SMNVEV (reference sequence). The V and J ends lost 5 bases and 2 bases respectively, with 9 bases between them. This CDR3 spans 14 amino acids. The CDR3 DNA follows: TGTGCCAGCAGTGTCGGGACAAACACCGGGGAGCTGTTTTTT. Translation gives CASSVGTNTGELFF.

At least ten counts were recorded for this clonotype. The rearrangement links TRBV29-1 to TRBJ2-1; tentatively, D is TRBD2 (6 bases). The germline V gene has CDR1 SQVTM and CDR2 ANQGSEA. CDR3 length equals 14 residues. V was trimmed by 0 bases and J by 6 bases, leaving 12 bases between them. DNA for the CDR3: TGCAGCGTTGAAGAAGGGTCCGGGGGCAATGAGCAGTTCTTC. Protein product: CSVEEGSGGNEQFF.

This clonotype was counted at least ten times. The chain employs TRBV6-1 and TRBJ1-5, with D tentatively TRBD1 (5 bases). This CDR3 comprises 15 residues. V lost 5 bases and J lost 7, with 18 bases in between. Germline CDR1 reads MNHNS; CDR2 reads SASEGT. The CDR3 nucleotides read TGTGCCAGCAGTCCCCGGGGGGGAAGAGGGCAGCCCCAGCATTTT. Translating it yields CASSPRGGRGQPQHF.

This clonotype has just a few counts. Mismatch with germline at one junction end may stem from a read error. J is TRBJ1-3 and V is TRBV5-6, with D unclear. Germline V lookup: CDR1 SGHDT, CDR2 YYEEEE. The CDR3 is made up of 14 amino acids. CDR3 in DNA: TGTGCCAGCAGCTTGTGGATCTCTGGAAAAACCATATATTTT. This gives the protein CASSLWISGKTIYF.

Concerning this clonotype itself: This may be a read error: a much more frequent sequence differs by one nucleotide. The V gene is TRBV7-2, the J gene TRBJ1-5; D ambiguous. The germline V gene encodes CDR1 SGHTA and CDR2 FQGNSA. The CDR3 totals 14 residues. CDR3 bases: TGTGCCAGCAGCTTACTCCAGGTGAATCAGCCCCAGAATTTT. Protein product: CASSLLQVNQPQNF.

This clonotype occurred many times. CDR3 sequence: CASSQGGGNQPQHF. The CDR3 DNA reads as TGTGCCAGCAGTCAGGGGGGGGGCAATCAGCCCCAGCATTTT. The rearrangement links TRBV6-6 to TRBJ1-5; 7 bases agree with TRBD1. V dropped 5 bases and J dropped 2; count of bases not matched to a gene: 3. CDR3 length: 14 amino acids. Per the germline V gene, CDR1 is MNHNY and CDR2 is SVGAGI (reference sequence).

This clonotype occurred many times. The chain employs TRBV9 and TRBJ2-2; the D gene is possibly TRBD2 (5 bases). CDR1 is SGDLS and CDR2 is YYNGEE in the germline V gene. The CDR3 spans 15 residues. The germline V and J ends were trimmed by 2 bases and 1 base, with 9 bases remaining between them. CDR3 nucleotide sequence: TGTGCCAGCAGCGTCGACCGGGAGAACACCGGGGAGCTGTTTTTT. This sequence encodes CASSVDRENTGELFF.

This clonotype appeared a few times. The rearrangement links TRBV4-1 to TRBJ1-4; tentatively, D is TRBD1 (6 bases). With 4 bases removed from V and 3 bases from J, the gap between germline ends came to 21 bases. The germline V gene has CDR1 MGHRA and CDR2 YSYEKL. This CDR3 is 18 amino acids long. Written as DNA, the CDR3 is TGCGCCAGCAGCCCCCCTCTCGGGGGAAGGGGGTCTAATGAAAAACTGTTTTTT. It encodes CASSPPLGGRGSNEKLFF.

This clonotype was observed at least ten times. J is TRBJ2-6 and V is TRBV14; D may match TRBD1 or TRBD2 (5 bases each). In germline, CDR1 is SGHDN, CDR2 FVKESK. V lost 0 bases and J lost 2, with 17 bases in between. The CDR3 is 19 amino acids. CDR3 sequence: CASSQEVGRLPTGANVLTF. CDR3 bases: TGTGCCAGCAGCCAAGAGGTGGGACGCCTCCCCACTGGGGCCAACGTCCTGACTTTC.

There are many counts of this clonotype. V and J are TRBV6-1 and TRBJ2-3, with no clear D. V lost 7 bases to trimming and J lost 5 bases, with 4 bases between them. CDR3 length: 10 amino acids. Looked up from germline, CDR1 is MNHNS and CDR2 is SASEGT. DNA for the CDR3: TGTGCCAGCATGAGAGATACGCAGTATTTT. Protein: CASMRDTQYF.

In this sample, this clonotype turned up many times. Written as DNA, the CDR3 is TGTGCCAGCAGTGAGAGGCGGCAGCGGGTGGAAAACATTCAGTACTTC. Amino acids: CASSERRQRVENIQYF. The chain employs TRBV2 and TRBJ2-4, with D perhaps matching TRBD2 (6 bases). The CDR3 is 16 amino acids. Germline CDR1 is SNHLY and CDR2 is FYNNEI. Between the trimmed V and J ends, which lost 3 bases and 5 bases, there was a span of 17 bases.

This clonotype has a count of ten or more. J is TRBJ2-1 and V is TRBV12-3 or TRBV12-4, with 8 positions matching TRBD1. Unmatched junction bases numbered 8, after V lost 1 base and J lost 6 bases. This CDR3 has 16 amino acids. The CDR3: CASSLDRGRNSNEQFF. The CDR3 region has the DNA TGTGCCAGCAGTTTAGACAGGGGGAGGAATAGCAATGAGCAGTTCTTC.

This sequence joins TRBV20-1 and TRBJ1-1; D remains ambiguous. Germline V gives CDR1 DFQATT, CDR2 SNEGSKA (reference sequence). Deletions cut 5 bases from V and 4 bases from J, with 14 bases between. The CDR3 contains 13 residues. The chain's CDR3 is CSASSERATEAFF. The DNA for the CDR3 is TGCAGTGCTTCCTCCGAAAGGGCCACTGAAGCTTTCTTT.

This clonotype was observed at least ten times. The chain is built from TRBV5-1 and TRBJ2-3, with D perhaps matching TRBD1 (6 bases). The V gene's germline CDR1 is SGHRS and CDR2 YFSETQ. This CDR3 comprises 14 residues. V dropped 1 base and J dropped 5 bases, with 11 bases sitting between them. The CDR3 spells CASSLHRAGDTQYF. CDR3 DNA: TGCGCCAGCAGCTTGCACAGGGCAGGAGATACGCAGTATTTT.

With regard to this clonotype: A much larger clone lies one base from this, so it may be a read error. The chain carries TRBV7-2 and TRBJ1-1; D gene unclear. Trimming shortened V by 5 bases and J by 1 base, and 14 bases separated the two germline ends. Germline V gives CDR1 SGHTA, CDR2 FQGNSA. This CDR3 comprises 15 residues. CDR3 DNA: TGTGCCAGCAGCCCAGGACTCGGCCCGAACACTGAAGCTTTCTTT. Amino acids: CASSPGLGPNTEAFF.

At least ten counts were recorded for this clonotype. This sequence joins TRBV5-1 and TRBJ1-1; maybe TRBD1 (6 bases). The ends were cut back, 5 bases at V and 0 bases at J, with 14 bases in the middle. Germline V gene lookup returns CDR1 SGHRS and CDR2 YFSETQ. The CDR3 consists of 15 residues. The CDR3 loop is CASSRTTGMNTEAFF. The CDR3 nucleotides read TGCGCCAGCAGTCGTACTACAGGGATGAACACTGAAGCTTTCTTT. The whole variable domain, filled in from reference TRBV5-1 and TRBJ1-1, reads KAGVTQTPRYLIKTRGQQVTLSCSPISGHRSVSWYQQTPGQGLQFLFEYFSETQRNKGNFPGRFSGRQFSNSRSEMNVSTLELGDSALYLCASSRTTGMNTEAFFGQGTRLTVV.

The chain is built from TRBV7-3 and TRBJ2-3, with D uncertain. The CDR3 loop spans 14 amino acids. Germline V lookup: CDR1 SGHTA, CDR2 FQGTGA. Trimming stripped 3 bases from V and 2 bases from J, with 9 bases between. The CDR3 reads CASSLELHTDTQYF. The CDR3, as DNA: TGTGCCAGCAGCTTGGAGCTCCACACAGATACGCAGTATTTT. Full variable domain (missing parts from reference TRBV7-3 and TRBJ2-3): GAGVSQTPSNKVTEKGKYVELRCDPISGHTALYWYRQSLGQGPEFLIYFQGTGAADDSGLPNDRFFAVRPEGSVSTLKIQRTERGDSAVYLCASSLELHTDTQYFGPGTRLTVL.

The chain joins TRBV5-6 to TRBJ1-2; D is uncertain. This CDR3 is 14 amino acids long. Looked up from germline, CDR1 is SGHDT and CDR2 is YYEEEE. Trimming pared 0 bases from V and 8 bases from J, leaving 14 bases between. CDR3 coding DNA: TGTGCCAGCAGCTTGGGGGAAAGGGCCGAAGGCTACACCTTC. Translating gives CASSLGERAEGYTF.

This clonotype was seen many times. The rearrangement joins TRBV6-5 to TRBJ1-2, with D possibly matching TRBD1 (6 bases). In germline, CDR1 is MNHEY, CDR2 SVGAGI. The CDR3 contains 14 residues. V was cut by 1 base and J by 5 bases, with 11 bases left in between. The CDR3 DNA reads TGTGCCAGCAGTTACTTAGGGGGTCGGTATGGCTACACCTTC. This codes for CASSYLGGRYGYTF.

This clonotype was seen many times. This chain joins TRBV5-1 and TRBJ2-7; 7 bases fit TRBD1. The germline gives CDR1 SGHRS, CDR2 YFSETQ. Germline trimming cut 0 bases from V and 0 bases from J; bases unmatched to any gene: 9. The CDR3 sequence is 17 residues long. CDR3: CASSLAPRTGVSYEQYF. CDR3 DNA sequence: TGCGCCAGCAGCTTGGCCCCTCGGACAGGAGTCTCCTACGAGCAGTACTTC.

This clonotype was recorded many times. V usage is TRBV7-3 and J usage is TRBJ2-3, with 12 bases lining up with TRBD2. CDR1 and CDR2 from the germline V gene are SGHTA and FQGTGA. V shed 5 bases and J 5 bases; nucleotides not matched to a gene: 5. CDR3 size: 15 residues. The CDR3 is CASSPRLAGVDTQYF. CDR3 nucleotides: TGTGCCAGCAGCCCCCGACTAGCGGGGGTAGATACGCAGTATTTT.

V usage is TRBV7-6 and J usage is TRBJ1-1, with 8 bases fitting TRBD1. Trimming at V came to 2 bases and at J to 8 bases, leaving 7 bases not matched to a gene. CDR3 size: 14 residues. Looked up from germline, CDR1 is SGHVS and CDR2 is FNYEAQ. The CDR3 nucleotides are TGTGCCAGCAGCTTATTCACCAGGGGGCAAGAAGCTTTCTTT. This codes for CASSLFTRGQEAFF.

This clonotype was counted many times. The gene calls are TRBV20-1 and TRBJ2-3; 13 bases are a match to TRBD2. Per germline, CDR1 DFQATT and CDR2 SNEGSKA (reference sequence). The length of the CDR3 is 17 residues. V lost 5 bases to trimming and J lost 1 base; unmatched junction nucleotides: 9. The CDR3 loop is CSARGAGTSGGTDTQYF. The DNA of the CDR3 is TGCAGTGCTCGTGGGGCTGGGACTAGCGGGGGCACAGATACGCAGTATTTT.

The gene calls are TRBV6-5 and TRBJ1-1; no reliable D call. This CDR3 is built from 11 residues. In germline, CDR1 is MNHEY, CDR2 SVGAGI. The V end was cut by 6 bases, the J end by 4 bases, with 6 bases between. In DNA form, the CDR3 reads TGTGCCAGCAGATCCAGCACTGAAGCTTTCTTT. Amino acid sequence: CASRSSTEAFF.